This T cell receptor (beta chain) came from a study of blood T cells in healthy people across ages. The donors, healthy Caucasians from Russia, were aged about 6 to 95. There are 14 residues in the CDR3. Germline assignment: CDR1 SNHLY and CDR2 FYNNEI. The V and J ends lost 8 bases and 3 bases respectively, with 17 bases between them. Study-wide findings and caveats: Roughly linear age-related decline in beta diversity appeared, significant by age roughly 40. With donor CMV status unknown, expanded clonotype changes were possibly confounded.

In regard to this clonotype: Its antigen is not identified.

It was with a sample-barcoded 5' primer and a J-beta primer mix that a second PCR of roughly 7 to 12 cycles was run. TCRdb redid the calling of the 5' RACE reads with MiXCR, one entry per CDR3 protein. The sample carries about 1.8 million distinct CDR3 sequences, 49% recorded once. The chain employs TRBV2 and TRBJ2-7; no reliable D call. The source is a woman between 40 and 50 years old in good health. Material for sequencing was blood. DNA for the CDR3: TGTGCCAGCGCTGACGGAAGGAACGGCTACGAGCAGTACTTC. It yields the protein CASADGRNGYEQYF.